This passage covers 15 T cell receptor beta chains from one sample sequenced in a study of human T cells and chemical hapten exposure. Indicated time point: patch test 2, 6 weeks after DPC sensitization. Treatment of the sample: therapeutic diphenylcyclopropenone sensitization with weekly scalp DPC. TCRdb re-called the RACE reads through MiXCR, storing one row per CDR3 protein. The table has 95,000 or so distinct CDR3 sequences, approximately 10% seen once; the top ten hold approximately 3.4%. The specimen was whole blood, collected in connection with sensitization to the hapten diphenylcyclopropenone (DPC). All receptors come from a woman aged 40 to 50 with alopecia areata. Some clones in this sample may be carry-over from other donors' samples.

The chain uses TRBV5-1 and TRBJ2-7; a possible D gene is TRBD1 (6 bases). The length of the CDR3 is 14 residues. V lost 4 bases and J 2 bases, leaving 13 bases between the germline ends. CDR1 and CDR2 (germline): SGHRS, YFSETQ. CDR3: CASSPTDRTYEQYF. Written as DNA, the CDR3 is TGCGCCAGCAGCCCCACGGACAGAACCTACGAGCAGTACTTC. Drawing the rest from reference TRBV5-1 and TRBJ2-7, the complete variable domain is KAGVTQTPRYLIKTRGQQVTLSCSPISGHRSVSWYQQTPGQGLQFLFEYFSETQRNKGNFPGRFSGRQFSNSRSEMNVSTLELGDSALYLCASSPTDRTYEQYFGPGTRLTVT.

This clonotype was counted a few times. The V gene is TRBV20-1, the J gene TRBJ1-2; 8 bases match TRBD1. CDR3 length equals 13 residues. V shed 5 bases, J shed 4 bases, and the junction held 6 bases outside the gene matches. Looked up from germline, CDR1 is DFQATT and CDR2 is SNEGSKA (reference sequence). The chain's CDR3 is CSAWPGQGYGYTF. The CDR3 nucleotides are TGCAGTGCTTGGCCCGGACAGGGCTATGGCTACACCTTC.

This clonotype was counted at least ten times. The chain is built from TRBV18 and TRBJ1-1; 11 bases match TRBD1. The CDR3 contains 14 residues. The junction had 1 base not matched to a gene; V was cut back by 3 bases and J by 4 bases. The germline V gene encodes CDR1 KGHSH and CDR2 LQKENI. In DNA, the CDR3 is TGTGCCAGCTCACCTGGACAGGGGGCCACTGAAGCTTTCTTT. As protein: CASSPGQGATEAFF.

The chain uses TRBV11-2 and TRBJ1-1; D is unclear. V lost 2 bases and J lost 2, with 9 bases in between. The CDR3 length is 14 residues. Germline assignment: CDR1 SGHAT and CDR2 FQNNGV. This CDR3 reads CASSLRRSNTEAFF. For the CDR3, the DNA is TGTGCCAGCAGCTTAAGACGGTCTAACACTGAAGCTTTCTTT.

This clonotype appeared a few times. The chain employs TRBV10-3 and TRBJ2-7, with a possible D match to TRBD1 (5 bases). This CDR3 has 15 amino acids. Germline loops: CDR1 ENHRY, CDR2 SYGVKD. V lost 0 bases, J lost 4 bases, and 13 bases lay in between. The DNA of the CDR3 is TGTGCCATCAGTGAGTCTAGCCAGGGAAAATACGAGCAGTACTTC. This codes for CAISESSQGKYEQYF.

This clonotype was found a few times. The genes are TRBV7-2 and TRBJ1-2; 8 nucleotides align to TRBD1. Germline CDR1 reads SGHTA; CDR2 reads FQGNSA. This CDR3 comprises 14 residues. J lost 6 bases, V lost 5 bases, and 8 bases had no gene match. In nucleotides, the CDR3 is TGTGCCAGCAGCGCGAACAGGGGGAGAAATGGCTACACCTTC. Translating it yields CASSANRGRNGYTF.

This rearrangement joins TRBV18 to TRBJ2-3; D is unclear. Trimming stripped 2 bases from V and 0 bases from J, with 12 bases between. The CDR3 runs to 16 residues. Looked up from germline, CDR1 is KGHSH and CDR2 is LQKENI. The CDR3 is CASSPGGTQSTDTQYF. CDR3 in DNA: TGTGCCAGCTCACCAGGCGGAACACAGAGCACAGATACGCAGTATTTT.

This clonotype was recorded many times. V usage is TRBV29-1 and J usage is TRBJ1-2; 10 bases fit TRBD1. Per the germline V gene, CDR1 is SQVTM and CDR2 is ANQGSEA. Losses at the gene ends were 0 bases for V and 7 bases for J; bases not matched to a gene: 8. This CDR3 has 15 amino acids. The CDR3, as DNA: TGCAGCGTTGAAGACGTGACAGGGGGCGCGAGTGGCTACACCTTC. It is translated as CSVEDVTGGASGYTF. Complete variable domain (other parts from reference TRBV29-1 and TRBJ1-2): SAVISQKPSRDICQRGTSLTIQCQVDSQVTMMFWYRQQPGQSLTLIATANQGSEATYESGFVIDKFPISRPNLTFSTLTVSNMSPEDSSIYLCSVEDVTGGASGYTFGSGTRLTVV.

V and J are TRBV7-2 and TRBJ2-4; D gene ambiguous. The CDR3 is 15 amino acids. Germline-derived CDR1 and CDR2 are SGHTA and FQGNSA. Between the trimmed V and J ends, which lost 3 bases and 2 bases, there was a span of 11 bases. The DNA for the CDR3 is TGTGCCAGCAGCTTCCAGCTCCAACCCAAAAACATTCAGTACTTC. Amino acids: CASSFQLQPKNIQYF. The variable domain in full, with the rest retrieved from reference TRBV7-2 and TRBJ2-4, is GAGVSQSPSNKVTEKGKDVELRCDPISGHTALYWYRQSLGQGLEFLIYFQGNSAPDKSGLPSDRFSAERTGGSVSTLTIQRTQQEDSAVYLCASSFQLQPKNIQYFGAGTRLSVL.

Many counts were recorded for this clonotype. CDR3 in DNA: TGTGCCAGCCATCGCTCACAGGGAACCGGGGAGCTGTTTTTT. Encoded protein: CASHRSQGTGELFF. The V gene is TRBV27, the J gene TRBJ2-2; D perhaps matches TRBD1 (6 bases). The V end was cut by 8 bases, the J end by 5 bases, with 15 bases between. The CDR3 has 14 amino acids. CDR1 is MNHEY and CDR2 is SMNVEV in the germline V gene (reference sequence).

The chain is built from TRBV6-5 and TRBJ1-2; 8 nucleotides line up with TRBD1. Per the germline V gene, CDR1 is MNHEY and CDR2 is SVGAGI. J lost 3 bases, V lost 5 bases, and 5 bases had no gene match. The length of the CDR3 is 14 residues. The CDR3 reads CASSLAGGDYGYTF. The DNA of the CDR3 is TGTGCCAGCAGTCTTGCAGGGGGCGACTATGGCTACACCTTC.

This clonotype occurred a few times. V and J are TRBV7-2 and TRBJ1-1, with D possibly matching TRBD1 (6 bases). With 1 base removed from V and 4 bases from J, the gap between germline ends came to 13 bases. Germline CDR1 is SGHTA and CDR2 is FQGNSA. The CDR3 loop spans 15 amino acids. The CDR3 DNA reads as TGTGCCAGCAGCTTAGGAGACAGGCGGGGCACTGAAGCTTTCTTT. Translation: CASSLGDRRGTEAFF.

This sequence joins TRBV20-1 and TRBJ1-1, with 8 bases lining up with TRBD1. Germline CDR1 and CDR2: DFQATT and SNEGSKA (reference sequence). Germline trimming cut 0 bases from V and 4 bases from J; bases unmatched to any gene: 7. CDR3 length: 15 amino acids. This CDR3 reads CSARDFDRGGTEAFF. The DNA of the CDR3 is TGCAGTGCTAGAGACTTCGACAGGGGAGGCACTGAAGCTTTCTTT.

The chain has TRBV6-1 and TRBJ2-1, with no clear D. Germline V gene sequence: CDR1 MNHNS, CDR2 SASEGT. The ends were cut back, 4 bases at V and 7 bases at J, with 14 bases in the middle. There are 14 residues in the CDR3. The CDR3 DNA sequence: TGTGCCAGCAGTGTACCGGACGATAAGAATGAGCAGTTCTTC. Translating it yields CASSVPDDKNEQFF.

There are a few counts of this clonotype. V is TRBV6-6 and J is TRBJ1-6; perhaps TRBD1 as D (6 bases). The germline V gene has CDR1 MNHNY and CDR2 SVGAGI (reference sequence). Trimming stripped 5 bases from V and 13 bases from J, with 9 bases between. The CDR3 consists of 11 residues. The DNA for the CDR3 is TGTGCCAGCAGTCACAGGGAGCCCCTCCACTTT. The encoded protein is CASSHREPLHF.